Included here is one T cell receptor (beta chain) sequence, with context. CDR1 GTSNPN and CDR2 SVGIG come from the germline V gene (reference sequence). With 1 base removed from V and 8 bases from J, the gap between germline ends came to 14 bases. There are 13 residues in the CDR3. This entry belongs to a study of blood T cell repertoires in COVID-19. Study-wide background: PBMCs, B-cell-depleted T cells, or T cells provided the cDNA or gDNA that made up the material.

Produced via immunoSEQ multiplex PCR; TCRdb's table is partial and in-frame only. Among 51,000 or so clones listed, over 75% were seen once. The clonotype comes from a woman aged 80 or over with COVID-19, enrolled during active disease. The rearrangement links TRBV30 to TRBJ1-2, with D perhaps TRBD1 (6 bases). The source material was peripheral blood. CDR3 protein: CAWSDTGMGGYTF. For the CDR3, the DNA is TGTGCCTGGAGTGATACAGGGATGGGGGGCTACACCTTC.